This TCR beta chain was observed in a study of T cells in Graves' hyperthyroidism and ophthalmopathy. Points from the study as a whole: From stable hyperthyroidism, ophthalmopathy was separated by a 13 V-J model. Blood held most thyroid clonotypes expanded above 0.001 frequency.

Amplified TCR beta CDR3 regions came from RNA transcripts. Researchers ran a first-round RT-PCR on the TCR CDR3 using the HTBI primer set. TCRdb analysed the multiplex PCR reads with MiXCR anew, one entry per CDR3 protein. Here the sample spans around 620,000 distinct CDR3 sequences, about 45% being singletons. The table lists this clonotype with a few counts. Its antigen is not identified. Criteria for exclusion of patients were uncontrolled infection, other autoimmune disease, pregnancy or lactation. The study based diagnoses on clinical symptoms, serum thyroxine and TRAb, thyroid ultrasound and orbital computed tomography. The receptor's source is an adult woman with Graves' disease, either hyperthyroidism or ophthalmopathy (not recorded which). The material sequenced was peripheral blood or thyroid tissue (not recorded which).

CDR3: CATSRGGTLNTEAFF. The CDR3 DNA reads TGTGCCACCAGCAGAGGCGGGACGTTGAACACTGAAGCTTTCTTT. The chain has TRBV15 and TRBJ1-1, with D tentatively TRBD1 (5 bases). Germline V CDR1 and CDR2: LNHNV, YYDKDF (reference sequence). The germline V and J ends were trimmed by 1 base and 0 bases, with 9 bases remaining between them. The CDR3 loop spans 15 amino acids. The whole variable domain, filled in from reference TRBV15 and TRBJ1-1, reads DAMVIQNPRYQVTQFGKPVTLSCSQTLNHNVMYWYQQKSSQAPKLLFHYYDKDFNNEADTPDNFQSRRPNTSFCFLDIRSPGLGDTAMYLCATSRGGTLNTEAFFGQGTRLTVV.